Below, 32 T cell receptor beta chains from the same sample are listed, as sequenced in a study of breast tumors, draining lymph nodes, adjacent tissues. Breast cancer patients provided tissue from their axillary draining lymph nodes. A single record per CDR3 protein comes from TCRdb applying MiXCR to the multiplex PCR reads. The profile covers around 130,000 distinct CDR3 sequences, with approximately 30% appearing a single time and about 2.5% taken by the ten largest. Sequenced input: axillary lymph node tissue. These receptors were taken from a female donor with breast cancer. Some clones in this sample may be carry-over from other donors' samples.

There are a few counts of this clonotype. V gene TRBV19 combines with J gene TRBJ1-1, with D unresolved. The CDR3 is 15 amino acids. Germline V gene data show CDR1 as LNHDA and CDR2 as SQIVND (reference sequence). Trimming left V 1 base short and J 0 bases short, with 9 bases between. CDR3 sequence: CASSIAYGLNTEAFF. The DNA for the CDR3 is TGTGCCAGTAGTATAGCTTACGGTTTGAACACTGAAGCTTTCTTT. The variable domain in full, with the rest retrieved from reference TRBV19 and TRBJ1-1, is DGGITQSPKYLFRKEGQNVTLSCEQNLNHDAMYWYRQDPGQGLRLIYYSQIVNDFQKGDIAEGYSVSREKKESFPLTVTSAQKNPTAFYLCASSIAYGLNTEAFFGQGTRLTVV.

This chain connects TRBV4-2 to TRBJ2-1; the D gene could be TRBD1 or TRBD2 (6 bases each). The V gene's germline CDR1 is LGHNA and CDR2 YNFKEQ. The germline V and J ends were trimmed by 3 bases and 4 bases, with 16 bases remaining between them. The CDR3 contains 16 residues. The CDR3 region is CASSQGTLGGYNEQFF. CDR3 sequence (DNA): TGTGCCAGCAGCCAGGGGACTTTAGGGGGGTACAATGAGCAGTTCTTC.

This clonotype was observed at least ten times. CDR3 sequence: CASSLTLGYGYTF. CDR3 coding DNA: TGTGCCAGCAGCTTGACCCTGGGCTATGGCTACACCTTC. This rearrangement joins TRBV5-4 to TRBJ1-2; D gene ambiguous. Germline CDR1 and CDR2: SGHNT and YYREEE (reference sequence). V shed 1 base and J shed 4 bases, with 8 bases lying between them. The CDR3 has 13 residues. The full variable domain, completed using reference TRBV5-4 and TRBJ1-2, is ETGVTQSPTHLIKTRGQQVTLRCSSQSGHNTVSWYQQALGQGPQFIFQYYREEENGRGNFPPRFSGLQFPNYSSELNVNALELDDSALYLCASSLTLGYGYTFGSGTRLTVV.

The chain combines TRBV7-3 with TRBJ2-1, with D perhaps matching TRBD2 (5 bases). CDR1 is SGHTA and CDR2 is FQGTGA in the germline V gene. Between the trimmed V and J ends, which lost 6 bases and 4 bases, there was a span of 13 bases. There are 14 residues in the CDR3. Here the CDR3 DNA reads TGTGCCAGCAGTGGTTCGGGGAGATACAATGAGCAGTTCTTC. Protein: CASSGSGRYNEQFF.

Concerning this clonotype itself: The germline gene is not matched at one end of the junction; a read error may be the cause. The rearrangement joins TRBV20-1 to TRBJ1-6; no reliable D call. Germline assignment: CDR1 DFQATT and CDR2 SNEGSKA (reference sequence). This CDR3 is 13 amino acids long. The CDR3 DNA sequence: TGCAGTGCTAATCAAGGACCGAATTCACCCCCCCACTTT. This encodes CSANQGPNSPPHF.

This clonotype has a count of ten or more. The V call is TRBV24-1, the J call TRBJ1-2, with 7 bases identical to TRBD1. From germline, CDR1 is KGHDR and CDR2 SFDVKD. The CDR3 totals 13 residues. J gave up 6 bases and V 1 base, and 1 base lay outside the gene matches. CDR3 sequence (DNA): TGTGCCACCAGTGATTTACAGGGGAATGGCTACACCTTC. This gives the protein CATSDLQGNGYTF.

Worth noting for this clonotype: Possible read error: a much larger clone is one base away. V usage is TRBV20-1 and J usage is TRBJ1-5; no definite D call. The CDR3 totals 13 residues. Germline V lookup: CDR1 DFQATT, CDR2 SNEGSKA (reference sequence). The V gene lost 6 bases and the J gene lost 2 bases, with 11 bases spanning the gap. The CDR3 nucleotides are TGCAGTGCGGCGACTGGGGGCAATCAGCCCCAGCATTTT. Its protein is CSAATGGNQPQHF.

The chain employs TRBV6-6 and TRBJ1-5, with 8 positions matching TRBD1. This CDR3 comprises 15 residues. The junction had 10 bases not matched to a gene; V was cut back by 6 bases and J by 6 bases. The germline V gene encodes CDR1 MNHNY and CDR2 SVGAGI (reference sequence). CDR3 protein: CASRNSGGAAQPQHF. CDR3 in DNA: TGTGCCAGCAGAAATTCAGGGGGCGCGGCTCAGCCCCAGCATTTT.

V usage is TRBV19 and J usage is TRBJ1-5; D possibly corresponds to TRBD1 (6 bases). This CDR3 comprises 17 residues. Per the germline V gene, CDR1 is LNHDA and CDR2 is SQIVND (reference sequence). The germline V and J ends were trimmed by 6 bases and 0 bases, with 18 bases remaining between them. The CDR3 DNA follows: TGTGCCAGTAGAGGGGGGGACGGATATAATAGCAATCAGCCCCAGCATTTT. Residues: CASRGGDGYNSNQPQHF. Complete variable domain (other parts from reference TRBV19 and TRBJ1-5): DGGITQSPKYLFRKEGQNVTLSCEQNLNHDAMYWYRQDPGQGLRLIYYSQIVNDFQKGDIAEGYSVSREKKESFPLTVTSAQKNPTAFYLCASRGGDGYNSNQPQHFGDGTRLSIL.

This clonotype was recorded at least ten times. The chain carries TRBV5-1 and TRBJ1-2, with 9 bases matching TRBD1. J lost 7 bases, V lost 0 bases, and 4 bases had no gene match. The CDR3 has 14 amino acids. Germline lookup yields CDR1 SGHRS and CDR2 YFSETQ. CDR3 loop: CASSLDGQGPGYTF. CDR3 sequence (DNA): TGCGCCAGCAGCTTGGATGGACAGGGGCCTGGCTACACCTTC.

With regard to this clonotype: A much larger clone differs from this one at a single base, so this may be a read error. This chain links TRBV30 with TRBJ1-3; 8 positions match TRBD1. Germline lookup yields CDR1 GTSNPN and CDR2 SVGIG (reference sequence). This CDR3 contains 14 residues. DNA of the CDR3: TGTGCCTGGAGCGACAGGGGATCTGGAAACACCACATATTTT. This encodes CAWSDRGSGNTTYF. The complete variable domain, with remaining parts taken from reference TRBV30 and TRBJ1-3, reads SQTIHQWPATLVQPVGSPLSLECTVEGTSNPNLYWYRQAAGRGLQLLFYSVGIGQISSEVPQNLSASRPQDRQFILSSKKLLLSDSGFYLCAWSDRGSGNTTYFGEGSWLTVV.

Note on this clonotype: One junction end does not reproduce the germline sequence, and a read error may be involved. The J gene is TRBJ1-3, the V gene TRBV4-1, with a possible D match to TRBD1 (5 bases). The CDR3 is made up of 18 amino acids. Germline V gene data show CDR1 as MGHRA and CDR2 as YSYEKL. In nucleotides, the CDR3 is TGCGCCAGTAGCCAACTTCCGGGACGGATTAGCTCTGGAAACACCATACATTTT. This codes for CASSQLPGRISSGNTIHF.

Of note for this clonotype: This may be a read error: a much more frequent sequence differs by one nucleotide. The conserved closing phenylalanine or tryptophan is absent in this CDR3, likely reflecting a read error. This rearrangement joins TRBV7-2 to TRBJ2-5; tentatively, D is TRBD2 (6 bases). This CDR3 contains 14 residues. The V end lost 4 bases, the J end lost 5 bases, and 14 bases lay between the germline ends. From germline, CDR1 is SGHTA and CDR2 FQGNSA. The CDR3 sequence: CASSSGGMTETQYL. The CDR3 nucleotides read TGTGCCAGCAGCTCAGGCGGGATGACCGAGACCCAGTACCTC.

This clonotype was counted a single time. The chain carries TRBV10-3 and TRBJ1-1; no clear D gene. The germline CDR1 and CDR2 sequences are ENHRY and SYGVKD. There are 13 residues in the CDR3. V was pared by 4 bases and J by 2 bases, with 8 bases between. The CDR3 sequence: CAISAGVNTEAFF. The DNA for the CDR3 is TGTGCCATCAGTGCCGGGGTAAACACTGAAGCTTTCTTT.

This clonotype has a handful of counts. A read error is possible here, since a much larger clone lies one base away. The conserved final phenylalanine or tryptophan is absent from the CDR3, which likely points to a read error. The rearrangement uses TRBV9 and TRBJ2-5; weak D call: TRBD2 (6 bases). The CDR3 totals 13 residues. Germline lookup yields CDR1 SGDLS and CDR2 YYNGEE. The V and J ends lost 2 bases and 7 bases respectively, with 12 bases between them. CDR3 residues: CASSVGGTGTQYS. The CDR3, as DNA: TGTGCCAGCAGCGTGGGAGGAACTGGGACCCAGTACTCC.

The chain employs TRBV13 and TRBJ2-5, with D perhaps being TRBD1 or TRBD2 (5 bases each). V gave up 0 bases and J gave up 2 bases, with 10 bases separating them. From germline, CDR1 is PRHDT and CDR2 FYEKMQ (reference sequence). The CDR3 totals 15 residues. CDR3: CASSLGVGAQETQYF. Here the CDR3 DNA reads TGTGCCAGCAGCTTAGGCGTCGGGGCACAAGAGACCCAGTACTTC.

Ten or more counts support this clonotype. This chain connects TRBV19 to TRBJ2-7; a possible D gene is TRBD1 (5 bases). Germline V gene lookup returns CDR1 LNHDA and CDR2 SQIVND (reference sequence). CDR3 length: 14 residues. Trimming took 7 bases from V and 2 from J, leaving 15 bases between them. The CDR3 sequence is CASKGKVGPYEQYF. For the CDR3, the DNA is TGTGCCAGTAAGGGGAAGGTCGGGCCCTACGAGCAGTACTTC.

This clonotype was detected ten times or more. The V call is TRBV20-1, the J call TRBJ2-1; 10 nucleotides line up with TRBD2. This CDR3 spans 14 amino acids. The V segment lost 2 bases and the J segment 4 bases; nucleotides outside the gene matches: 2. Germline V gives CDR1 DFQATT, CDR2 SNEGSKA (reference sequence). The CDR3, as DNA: TGCAGTGCTAGACTTAGCGGGGGGTACAATGAGCAGTTCTTC. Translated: CSARLSGGYNEQFF.

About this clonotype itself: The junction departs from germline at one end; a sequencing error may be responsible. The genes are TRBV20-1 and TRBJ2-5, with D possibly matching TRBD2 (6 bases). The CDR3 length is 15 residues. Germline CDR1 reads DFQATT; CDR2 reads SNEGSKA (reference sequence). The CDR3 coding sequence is TGCAGCGCTAGAGGGGACTCCATATACCCAGAGACCCAGTACTTC. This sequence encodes CSARGDSIYPETQYF.

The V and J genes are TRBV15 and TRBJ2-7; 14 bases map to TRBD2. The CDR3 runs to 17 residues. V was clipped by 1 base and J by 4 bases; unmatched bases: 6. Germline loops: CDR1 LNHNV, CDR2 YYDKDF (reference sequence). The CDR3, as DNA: TGTGCCACCAGCAGAGGCGGACTAGCGGGGGGCGTGTACGAGCAGTACTTC. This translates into CATSRGGLAGGVYEQYF.

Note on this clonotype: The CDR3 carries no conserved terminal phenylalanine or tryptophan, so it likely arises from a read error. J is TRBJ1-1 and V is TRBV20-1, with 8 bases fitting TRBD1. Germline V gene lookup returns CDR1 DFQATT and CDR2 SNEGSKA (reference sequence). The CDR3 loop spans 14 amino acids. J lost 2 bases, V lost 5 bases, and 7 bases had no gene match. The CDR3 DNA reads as TGCAGTGCTGGACGACAGGGGTTCAACACTGAAGCTTTCTTG. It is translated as CSAGRQGFNTEAFL.

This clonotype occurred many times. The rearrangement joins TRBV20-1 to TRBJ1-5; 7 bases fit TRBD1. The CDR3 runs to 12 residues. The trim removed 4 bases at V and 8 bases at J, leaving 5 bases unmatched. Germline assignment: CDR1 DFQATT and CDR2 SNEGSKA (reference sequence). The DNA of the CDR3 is TGCAGTGCTATGACACAGGGGAAGCCCCAGCATTTT. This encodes CSAMTQGKPQHF.

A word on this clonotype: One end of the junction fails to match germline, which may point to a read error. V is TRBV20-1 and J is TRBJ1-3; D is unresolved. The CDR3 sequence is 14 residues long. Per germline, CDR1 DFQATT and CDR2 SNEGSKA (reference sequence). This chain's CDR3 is CSAGDPGLLTTIYF. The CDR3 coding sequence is TGCAGTGCTGGAGACCCTGGCCTCCTAACCACCATATATTTT.

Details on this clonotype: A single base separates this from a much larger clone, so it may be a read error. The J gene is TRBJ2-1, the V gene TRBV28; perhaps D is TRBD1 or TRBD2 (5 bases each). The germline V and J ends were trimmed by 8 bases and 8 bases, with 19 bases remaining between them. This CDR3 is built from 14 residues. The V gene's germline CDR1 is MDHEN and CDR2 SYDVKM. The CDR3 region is CASVRAGSVHEQFF. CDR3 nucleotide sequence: TGTGCCAGCGTCAGGGCAGGGAGTGTCCATGAGCAGTTCTTC.

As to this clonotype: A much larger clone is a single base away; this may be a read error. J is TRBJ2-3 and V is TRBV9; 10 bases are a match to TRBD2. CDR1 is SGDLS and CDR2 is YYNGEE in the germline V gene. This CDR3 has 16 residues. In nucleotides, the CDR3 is TGTGCCAGCGGTCCAGCGGGGGGGCTTGAATTAGATAGGCAGTATTTT. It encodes CASGPAGGLELDRQYF.

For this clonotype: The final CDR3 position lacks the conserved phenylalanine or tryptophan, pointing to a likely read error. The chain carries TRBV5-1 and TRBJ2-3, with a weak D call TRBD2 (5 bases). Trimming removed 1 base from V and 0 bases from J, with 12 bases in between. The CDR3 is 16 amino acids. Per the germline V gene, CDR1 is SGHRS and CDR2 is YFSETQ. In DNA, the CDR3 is TGCGCCAGCAGCTTGATTAGCGCGGCTAGCACAGATACGCAGTATCTT. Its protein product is CASSLISAASTDTQYL.

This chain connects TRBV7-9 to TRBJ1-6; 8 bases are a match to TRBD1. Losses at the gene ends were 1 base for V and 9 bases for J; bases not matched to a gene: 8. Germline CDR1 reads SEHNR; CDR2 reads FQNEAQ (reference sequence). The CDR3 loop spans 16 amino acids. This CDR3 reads CASSLVGTGGSSPLHF. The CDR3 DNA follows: TGTGCCAGCAGCTTAGTGGGGACAGGAGGCAGTTCACCCCTCCACTTT.

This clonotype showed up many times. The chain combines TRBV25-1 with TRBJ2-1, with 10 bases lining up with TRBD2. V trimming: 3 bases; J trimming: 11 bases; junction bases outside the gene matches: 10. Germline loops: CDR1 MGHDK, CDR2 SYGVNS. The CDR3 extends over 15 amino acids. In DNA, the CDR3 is TGTGCCAGCAGTGATTATGGAGCGGGGGGGCTGAAGCAGTTCTTC. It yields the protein CASSDYGAGGLKQFF.

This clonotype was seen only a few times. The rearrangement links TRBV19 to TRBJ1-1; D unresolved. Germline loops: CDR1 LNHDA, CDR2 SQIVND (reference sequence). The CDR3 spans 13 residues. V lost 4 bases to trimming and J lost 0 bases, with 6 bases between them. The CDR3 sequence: CASSTSMNTEAFF. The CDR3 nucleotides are TGTGCCAGTAGTACGTCAATGAACACTGAAGCTTTCTTT.

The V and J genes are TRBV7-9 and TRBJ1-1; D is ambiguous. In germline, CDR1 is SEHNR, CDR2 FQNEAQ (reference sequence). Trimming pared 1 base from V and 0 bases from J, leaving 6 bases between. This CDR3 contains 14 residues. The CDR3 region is CASSLGRVNTEAFF. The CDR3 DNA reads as TGTGCCAGCAGCTTAGGTCGAGTGAACACTGAAGCTTTCTTT.

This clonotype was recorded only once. In nucleotides, the CDR3 is TGTGCCTGGAGTGAGCAGGCGACCAACCAGCCCCAGCATTTT. This encodes CAWSEQATNQPQHF. The chain employs TRBV30 and TRBJ1-5; D is ambiguous. V was shortened by 1 base and J by 7 bases, with 14 bases between the two germline ends. The CDR3 loop spans 14 amino acids. The germline V gene encodes CDR1 GTSNPN and CDR2 SVGIG (reference sequence).

CDR3: CASSRQDFDTEAFF. CDR3 in DNA: TGTGCCAGCAGCCGACAGGACTTTGACACTGAAGCTTTCTTT. The chain links TRBV5-4 to TRBJ1-1; the D gene is possibly TRBD1 (6 bases). Germline V gene sequence: CDR1 SGHNT, CDR2 YYREEE (reference sequence). This CDR3 is 14 amino acids long. V was trimmed by 4 bases and J by 3 bases, leaving 13 bases between them.